This section outlines one TCR beta chain sequence together with its context. Its target is not known. This entry is derived from a study of Ad26.COV2.S vaccination and SARS-CoV-2 variants. Whole-study context: Participants got Ad26.COV2.S intramuscularly, once or twice 56 days apart. Study-wide results and caveats: Reported post-vaccination CD8+ and CD4+ T cell responses to spike showed substantial breadth. Spike-specific TCR breadth in vaccine recipients exceeded that seen in placebo recipients. Estimates derived from TCR breadth and depth analyses may have underestimated total T cell responses.

Germline V gene sequence: CDR1 SGHTA, CDR2 FQGNSA. V lost 3 bases, J lost 0 bases, and 12 bases lay in between. This CDR3 has 16 residues. The sample's treatment: some 20 received Ad26.COV2.S at low or high dose, single or two shots; about five received placebo; per-sample allocation not given. The samples were gathered on day 63 after the first injection of vaccine or placebo. Sequenced by immunoSEQ multiplex PCR; TCRdb stores in-frame clones only, minus some. The repertoire holds roughly 250,000 clones, with roughly 85% as singletons. The sequence was collected from a person aged 18 to 65 who received the Ad26.COV2.S COVID-19 vaccine or a placebo. The chain carries TRBV7-2 and TRBJ2-1; a weak D match, TRBD2 (5 bases). Sequenced material: peripheral blood, taken in a trial of Ad26.COV2.S vaccine versus placebo. The CDR3 nucleotides are TGTGCCAGCAGCTTCCGGACGGGGAGCTCCTACAATGAGCAGTTCTTC. Its translation is CASSFRTGSSYNEQFF.